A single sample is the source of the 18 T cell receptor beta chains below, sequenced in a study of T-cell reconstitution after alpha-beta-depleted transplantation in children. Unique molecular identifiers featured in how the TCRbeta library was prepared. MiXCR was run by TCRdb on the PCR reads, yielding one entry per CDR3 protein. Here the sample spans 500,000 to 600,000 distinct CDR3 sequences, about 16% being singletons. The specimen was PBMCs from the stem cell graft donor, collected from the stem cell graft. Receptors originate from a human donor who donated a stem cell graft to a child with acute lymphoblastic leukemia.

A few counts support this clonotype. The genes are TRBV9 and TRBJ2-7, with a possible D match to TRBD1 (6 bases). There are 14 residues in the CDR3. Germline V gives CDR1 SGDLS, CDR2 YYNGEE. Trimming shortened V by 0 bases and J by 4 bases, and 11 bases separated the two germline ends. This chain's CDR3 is CASSVAQGTYEQYF. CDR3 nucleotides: TGTGCCAGCAGCGTAGCACAGGGTACGTACGAGCAGTACTTC.

CDR3 amino acids: CASTRTGDFSGANVLTF. CDR3 coding DNA: TGTGCCAGCACTAGGACAGGGGACTTCTCTGGGGCCAACGTCCTGACTTTC. The V call is TRBV27, the J call TRBJ2-6, with TRBD1 identical over 9 bases. Per germline, CDR1 MNHEY and CDR2 SMNVEV (reference sequence). The CDR3 runs 17 residues. J gave up 0 bases and V 7 bases, and 7 bases lay outside the gene matches.

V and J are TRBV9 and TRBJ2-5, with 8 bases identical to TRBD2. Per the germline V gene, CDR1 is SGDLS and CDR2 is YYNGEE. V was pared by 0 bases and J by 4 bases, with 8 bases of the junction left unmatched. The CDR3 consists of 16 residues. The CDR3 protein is CASSVVGAGGGETQYF. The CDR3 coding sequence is TGTGCCAGCAGCGTAGTAGGGGCGGGGGGAGGAGAGACCCAGTACTTC.

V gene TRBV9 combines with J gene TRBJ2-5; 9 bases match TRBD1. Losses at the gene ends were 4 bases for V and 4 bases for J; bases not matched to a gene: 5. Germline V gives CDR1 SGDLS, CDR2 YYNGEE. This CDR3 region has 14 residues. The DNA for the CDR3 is TGTGCCAGCAGCCAACAGACAGGGGGAGAGACCCAGTACTTC. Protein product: CASSQQTGGETQYF. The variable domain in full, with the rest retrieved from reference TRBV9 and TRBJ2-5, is DSGVTQTPKHLITATGQRVTLRCSPRSGDLSVYWYQQSLDQGLQFLIQYYNGEERAKGNILERFSAQQFPDLHSELNLSSLELGDSALYFCASSQQTGGETQYFGPGTRLLVL.

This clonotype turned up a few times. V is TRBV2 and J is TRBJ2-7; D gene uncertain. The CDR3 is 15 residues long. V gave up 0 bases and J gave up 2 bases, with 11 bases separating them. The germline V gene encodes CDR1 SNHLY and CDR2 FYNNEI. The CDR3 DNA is TGTGCCAGCAGTGAAGCCCGGTACATACCCTACGAGCAGTACTTC. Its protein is CASSEARYIPYEQYF.

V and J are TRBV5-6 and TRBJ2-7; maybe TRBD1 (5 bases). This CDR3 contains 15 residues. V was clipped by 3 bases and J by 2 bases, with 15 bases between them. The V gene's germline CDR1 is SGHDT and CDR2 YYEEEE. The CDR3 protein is CASSSPVTVAYEQYF. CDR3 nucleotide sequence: TGTGCCAGCAGCTCTCCCGTGACAGTCGCCTACGAGCAGTACTTC.

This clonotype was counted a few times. The CDR3 region is CASSLWLAGFSNEQFF. The CDR3 DNA reads TGTGCCAGCTCACTTTGGCTAGCGGGATTTAGTAATGAGCAGTTCTTC. The V call is TRBV18, the J call TRBJ2-1, with 9 nucleotides matching TRBD2. V shed 4 bases and J 7 bases; nucleotides not matched to a gene: 11. The CDR3 totals 16 residues. Per the germline V gene, CDR1 is KGHSH and CDR2 is LQKENI. The full variable domain, with the rest looked up from reference TRBV18 and TRBJ2-1, is NAGVMQNPRHLVRRRGQEARLRCSPMKGHSHVYWYRQLPEEGLKFMVYLQKENIIDESGMPKERFSAEFPKEGPSILRIQQVVRGDSAAYFCASSLWLAGFSNEQFFGPGTRLTVL.

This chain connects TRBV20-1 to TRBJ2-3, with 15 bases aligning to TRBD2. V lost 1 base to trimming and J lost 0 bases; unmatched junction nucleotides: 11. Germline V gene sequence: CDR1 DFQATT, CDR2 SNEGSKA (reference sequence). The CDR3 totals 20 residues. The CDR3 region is CSARVGFGTSGRWSTDTQYF. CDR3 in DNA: TGCAGTGCTAGAGTAGGGTTCGGGACTAGCGGGAGGTGGAGCACAGATACGCAGTATTTT.

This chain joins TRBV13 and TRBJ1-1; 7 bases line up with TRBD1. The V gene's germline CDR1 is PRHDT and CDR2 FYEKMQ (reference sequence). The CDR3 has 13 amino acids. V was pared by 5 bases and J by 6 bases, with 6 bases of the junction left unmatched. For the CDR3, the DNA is TGTGCCAGCAGCCCGCGGACAGGCCCTGAAGCTTTCTTT. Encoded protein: CASSPRTGPEAFF.

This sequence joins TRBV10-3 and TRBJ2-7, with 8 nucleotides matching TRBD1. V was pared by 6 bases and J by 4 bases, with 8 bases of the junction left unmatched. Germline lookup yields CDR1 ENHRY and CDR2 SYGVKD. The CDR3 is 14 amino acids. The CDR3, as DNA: TGTGCCATCAGCTTAGGACAGGGAGGTTACGAGCAGTACTTC. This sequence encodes CAISLGQGGYEQYF.

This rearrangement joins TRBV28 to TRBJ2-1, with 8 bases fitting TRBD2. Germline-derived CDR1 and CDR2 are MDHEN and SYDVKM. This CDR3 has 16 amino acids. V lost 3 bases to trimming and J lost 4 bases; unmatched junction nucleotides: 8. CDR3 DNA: TGTGCCAGCAGTTTTTTACGGCGGGAGGTTTACAATGAGCAGTTCTTC. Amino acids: CASSFLRREVYNEQFF.

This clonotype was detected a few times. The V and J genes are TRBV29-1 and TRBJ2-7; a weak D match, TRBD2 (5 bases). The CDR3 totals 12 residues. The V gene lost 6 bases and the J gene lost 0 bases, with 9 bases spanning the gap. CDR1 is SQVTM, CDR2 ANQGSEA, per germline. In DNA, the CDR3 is TGCAGCGTGATACTAGGCTCCTACGAGCAGTACTTC. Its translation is CSVILGSYEQYF.

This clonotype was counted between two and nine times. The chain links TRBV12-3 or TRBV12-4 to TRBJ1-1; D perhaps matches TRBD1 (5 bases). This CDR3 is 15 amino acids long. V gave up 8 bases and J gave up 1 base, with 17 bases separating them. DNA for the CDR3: TGTGCCAGCGTAGTGGGGGTAGGGCAGAACACTGAAGCTTTCTTT. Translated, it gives CASVVGVGQNTEAFF.

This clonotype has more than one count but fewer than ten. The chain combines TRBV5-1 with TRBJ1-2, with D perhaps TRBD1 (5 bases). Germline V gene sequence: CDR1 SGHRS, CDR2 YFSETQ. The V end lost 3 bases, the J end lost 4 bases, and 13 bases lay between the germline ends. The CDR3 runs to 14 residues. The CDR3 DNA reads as TGCGCCAGCAGCTACGACAGTGGGGGCTATGGCTACACCTTC. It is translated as CASSYDSGGYGYTF.

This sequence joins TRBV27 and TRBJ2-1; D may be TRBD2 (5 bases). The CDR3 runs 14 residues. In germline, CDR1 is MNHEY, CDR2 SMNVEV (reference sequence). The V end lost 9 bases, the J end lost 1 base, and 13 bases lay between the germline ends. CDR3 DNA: TGTGCCAGGAGGGAAGGAAAGTCCTACAATGAGCAGTTCTTC. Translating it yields CARREGKSYNEQFF.

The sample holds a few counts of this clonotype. CDR3 in DNA: TGCAGCGCTAATCCCGGGACCCATGAAGACCAGTACTTC. Translated, it gives CSANPGTHEDQYF. The chain carries TRBV29-1 and TRBJ2-5; D is tentatively TRBD1 or TRBD2 (5 bases each). The CDR3 is 13 residues long. Germline-derived CDR1 and CDR2 are SQVTM and ANQGSEA. The ends were cut back, 7 bases at V and 10 bases at J, with 22 bases in the middle.

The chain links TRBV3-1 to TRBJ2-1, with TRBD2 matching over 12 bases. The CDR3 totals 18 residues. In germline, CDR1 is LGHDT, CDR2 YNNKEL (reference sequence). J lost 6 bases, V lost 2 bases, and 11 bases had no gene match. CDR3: CASSQRPPGLAGSNEQFF. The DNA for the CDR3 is TGTGCCAGCAGCCAAAGGCCGCCGGGACTAGCGGGCAGCAATGAGCAGTTCTTC.

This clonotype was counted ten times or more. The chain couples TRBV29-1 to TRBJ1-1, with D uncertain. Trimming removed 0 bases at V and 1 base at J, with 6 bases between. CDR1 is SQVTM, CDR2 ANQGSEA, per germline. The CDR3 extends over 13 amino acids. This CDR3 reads CSVEDDANTEAFF. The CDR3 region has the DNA TGCAGCGTTGAAGATGACGCGAACACTGAAGCTTTCTTT.